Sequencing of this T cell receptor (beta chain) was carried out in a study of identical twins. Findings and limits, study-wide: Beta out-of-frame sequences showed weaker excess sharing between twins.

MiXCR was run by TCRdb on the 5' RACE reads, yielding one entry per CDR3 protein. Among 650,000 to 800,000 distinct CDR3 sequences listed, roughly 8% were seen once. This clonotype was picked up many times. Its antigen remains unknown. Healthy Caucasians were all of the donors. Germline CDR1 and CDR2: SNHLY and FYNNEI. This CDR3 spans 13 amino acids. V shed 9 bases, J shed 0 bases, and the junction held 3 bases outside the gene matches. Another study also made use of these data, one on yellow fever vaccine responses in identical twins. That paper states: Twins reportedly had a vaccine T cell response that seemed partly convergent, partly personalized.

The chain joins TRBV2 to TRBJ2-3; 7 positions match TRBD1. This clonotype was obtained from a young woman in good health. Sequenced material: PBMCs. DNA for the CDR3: TGTGCCAGGGGACAGAAAAGCACAGATACGCAGTATTTT. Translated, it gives CARGQKSTDTQYF. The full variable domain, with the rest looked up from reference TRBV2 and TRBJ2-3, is EPEVTQTPSHQVTQMGQEVILRCVPISNHLYFYWYRQILGQKVEFLVSFYNNEISEKSEIFDDQFSVERPDGSNFTLKIRSTKLEDSAMYFCARGQKSTDTQYFGPGTRLTVL.